A single sample is the source of the 28 T cell receptor beta chains below, sequenced in a study of blood T cell repertoires in COVID-19. Method: immunoSEQ multiplex PCR; TCRdb's copy keeps in-frame clones and lacks some. The sample includes about 200,000 clones, around 90% of them seen just once. The material sequenced was peripheral blood. All receptors come from a man over 45 with acute or convalescent COVID-19.

V usage is TRBV27 and J usage is TRBJ2-7; TRBD1 aligns across 10 bases. The CDR3 sequence is 16 residues long. In germline, CDR1 is MNHEY, CDR2 SMNVEV (reference sequence). Trimming removed 4 bases from V and 2 bases from J; junction bases left unmatched: 8. This CDR3 reads CASSSLRDRGTYEQYF. The CDR3, as DNA: TGTGCCAGCAGTTCCCTTCGGGACAGGGGAACCTACGAGCAGTACTTC.

This clone was seen just once. This chain connects TRBV19 to TRBJ1-4; 8 nucleotides agree with TRBD1. The CDR3 loop spans 16 amino acids. Germline CDR1 reads LNHDA; CDR2 reads SQIVND (reference sequence). V dropped 4 bases and J dropped 8; count of bases not matched to a gene: 12. The CDR3 region is CASSTPRQGAREKLFF. CDR3 coding DNA: TGTGCCAGTAGTACCCCCCGCCAGGGGGCAAGGGAAAAACTGTTTTTT.

Points on this clone: The same CDR3 arises from other DNA sequences in this sample as well. The gene calls are TRBV9 and TRBJ1-2; possible D gene TRBD1, 5 bases. Trimming took 0 bases from V and 2 from J, leaving 8 bases between them. This CDR3 contains 14 residues. The germline V gene encodes CDR1 SGDLS and CDR2 YYNGEE. The CDR3 nucleotides are TGTGCCAGCAGCGTAGCGGACACCAACTATGGCTACACCTTC. This encodes CASSVADTNYGYTF.

CDR3 protein: CASSWRQVTYEQYV. CDR3 DNA sequence: TGTGCCAGCAGCTGGAGACAGGTCACCTACGAGCAGTACGTC. The chain couples TRBV14 to TRBJ2-7; a possible D gene is TRBD1 (6 bases). This CDR3 is built from 14 residues. Trimming pared 5 bases from V and 2 bases from J, leaving 13 bases between. CDR1 and CDR2 from the germline V gene are SGHDN and FVKESK.

This chain connects TRBV28 to TRBJ1-1; a possible D gene is TRBD1 (6 bases). CDR1 MDHEN and CDR2 SYDVKM come from the germline V gene. V was pared by 6 bases and J by 3 bases, with 14 bases between. The CDR3 has 14 residues. CDR3 bases: TGTGCCAGCAGGGTGGGGGCAGGGTACACTGAAGCTTTCTTT. It specifies CASRVGAGYTEAFF.

The rearrangement links TRBV28 to TRBJ2-3; 7 nucleotides match TRBD1. Germline CDR1 reads MDHEN; CDR2 reads SYDVKM. This CDR3 is 17 amino acids long. Germline trimming cut 0 bases from V and 2 bases from J; bases unmatched to any gene: 8. The DNA for the CDR3 is TGTGCCAGCAGTTTATGGGCCGGGACAGCATTCACAGATACGCAGTATTTT. This encodes CASSLWAGTAFTDTQYF.

This clone showed up just once. This sequence joins TRBV6-2 or TRBV6-3 and TRBJ1-2; a weak D match, TRBD1 (5 bases). The CDR3 is 12 residues long. The V gene's germline CDR1 is MNHEY and CDR2 SVGEGT. Trimming pared 5 bases from V and 7 bases from J, leaving 11 bases between. CDR3 sequence: CASSLGTIGYTF. The CDR3 DNA follows: TGTGCCAGCAGTCTCGGGACTATTGGCTACACCTTC.

The gene calls are TRBV6-4 and TRBJ1-6; TRBD1 is a possible D gene (5 bases). This CDR3 is 13 amino acids long. Between the trimmed V and J ends, which lost 5 bases and 10 bases, there was a span of 12 bases. CDR1 is MRHNA and CDR2 is SNTAGT in the germline V gene. The CDR3 sequence: CASSSDSKSPLHF. CDR3 coding DNA: TGTGCCAGCAGTTCTGACAGCAAGTCACCCCTCCACTTT.

Here the CDR3 DNA reads TGTGCCAGCGCCGAGGGACAGGGGGCTGCGTCTTTCTTT. Its protein is CASAEGQGAASFF. The V and J genes are TRBV10-3 and TRBJ1-1; 12 bases are shared with TRBD1. CDR1 is ENHRY and CDR2 is SYGVKD in the germline V gene. J gave up 12 bases and V 10 bases, and 12 bases lay outside the gene matches. This CDR3 region has 13 residues.

The genes are TRBV6-5 and TRBJ1-6, with 8 bases matching TRBD1. The CDR3 loop spans 13 amino acids. CDR1 is MNHEY and CDR2 is SVGAGI in the germline V gene. The junction had 8 bases not matched to a gene; V was cut back by 5 bases and J by 14 bases. CDR3 DNA: TGTGCCAGCAGTCTTGGACAGGGCGAAACCCTCCACTTT. Its protein is CASSLGQGETLHF.

This chain joins TRBV2 and TRBJ2-4; the match to TRBD1 covers 9 bases. V lost 6 bases and J lost 7; bases outside the gene matches: 4. The germline V gene has CDR1 SNHLY and CDR2 FYNNEI. The CDR3 is 13 amino acids. Here the CDR3 reads CASRPGQGNIQYF. Written as DNA, the CDR3 is TGTGCCAGCAGGCCGGGACAGGGTAACATTCAGTACTTC.

The chain recombines TRBV7-2 with TRBJ2-5; TRBD2 matches 12 bases. V gave up 5 bases and J gave up 5 bases; unmatched junction bases: 9. CDR1 is SGHTA, CDR2 FQGNSA, per germline. This CDR3 has 16 residues. The CDR3 DNA reads as TGTGCCAGCAGCAACACTCTAGCGGGGGGGCGTGAGACCCAGTACTTC. It is translated as CASSNTLAGGRETQYF.

The chain has TRBV6-2 or TRBV6-3 and TRBJ2-1, with 8 bases that match TRBD1. The CDR3 consists of 16 residues. V shed 2 bases, J shed 4 bases, and the junction held 7 bases outside the gene matches. CDR1 is MNHEY and CDR2 is SVGEGT in the germline V gene. The CDR3 is CASSYLVRGPYNEQFF. The CDR3 DNA reads as TGTGCCAGCAGTTACCTGGTCAGGGGGCCTTACAATGAGCAGTTCTTC.

J is TRBJ1-6 and V is TRBV29-1; no clear D. The CDR3 runs 16 residues. V was pared by 5 bases and J by 0 bases, with 14 bases between. Germline CDR1 SQVTM, CDR2 ANQGSEA. CDR3 sequence reads: CSVPRHGSSYNSPLHF. The CDR3 DNA reads TGCAGCGTTCCAAGGCACGGGAGCTCCTATAATTCACCCCTCCACTTT.

The count of this clone is one. This chain joins TRBV29-1 and TRBJ1-3; 8 bases agree with TRBD1. CDR1 is SQVTM, CDR2 ANQGSEA, per germline. The CDR3 runs to 20 residues. V gave up 8 bases and J gave up 3 bases; unmatched junction bases: 27. CDR3 sequence: CSPGLTKGQGSFYGGNTIYF. CDR3 bases: TGCAGCCCCGGACTGACTAAAGGACAGGGAAGTTTCTACGGTGGAAACACCATATATTTT.

CDR3 in amino acids: CASRDPRGHNEQFF. CDR3 DNA: TGTGCCAGCAGGGATCCCAGGGGGCACAATGAGCAGTTCTTC. This chain links TRBV7-9 with TRBJ2-1; TRBD1 aligns across 8 bases. The CDR3 consists of 14 residues. In germline, CDR1 is SEHNR, CDR2 FQNEAQ (reference sequence). The V segment lost 6 bases and the J segment 5 bases; nucleotides outside the gene matches: 6.

The CDR3 bases are TGCGCCAGCAGTGTCAACAGGGTTTCTAACACTGAAGCTTTCTTT. Amino acids: CASSVNRVSNTEAFF. This chain joins TRBV10-2 and TRBJ1-1; weak D call: TRBD1 (6 bases). CDR1 and CDR2 from the germline V gene are WSHSY and SAAADI. The CDR3 loop spans 15 amino acids. The ends were cut back, 4 bases at V and 2 bases at J, with 14 bases in the middle.

V and J are TRBV20-1 and TRBJ1-5; D ambiguous. The ends were cut back, 0 bases at V and 6 bases at J, with 3 bases in the middle. From germline, CDR1 is DFQATT and CDR2 SNEGSKA (reference sequence). The CDR3 has 11 amino acids. The CDR3 is CSARESQPQHF. For the CDR3, the DNA is TGCAGTGCTAGAGAGAGTCAGCCCCAGCATTTT.

Points on this clone: Additional DNA sequences in this sample encode the identical CDR3. The V and J genes are TRBV19 and TRBJ1-1; no definite D call. V dropped 4 bases and J dropped 3 bases, with 9 bases sitting between them. Germline loops: CDR1 LNHDA, CDR2 SQIVND (reference sequence). CDR3 size: 13 residues. The CDR3 sequence: CASSTQEDTEAFF. The CDR3 nucleotides are TGTGCCAGTAGTACTCAGGAGGACACTGAAGCTTTCTTT.

This chain joins TRBV6-2 or TRBV6-3 and TRBJ2-4; D perhaps matches TRBD2 (6 bases). Germline V lookup: CDR1 MNHEY, CDR2 SVGEGT. The CDR3 extends over 15 amino acids. V was pared by 4 bases and J by 0 bases, with 10 bases between. DNA for the CDR3: TGTGCCAGCAGTTTTCGGGGGTTAGCCAAAAACATTCAGTACTTC. This translates into CASSFRGLAKNIQYF.

This clone was seen once. The chain recombines TRBV7-9 with TRBJ2-3, with 9 bases matching TRBD1. The CDR3 extends over 18 amino acids. The germline CDR1 and CDR2 sequences are SEHNR and FQNEAQ (reference sequence). J gave up 0 bases and V 6 bases, and 13 bases lay outside the gene matches. As DNA, the CDR3 is TGTGCCAGCAGAGGGACAGGGAAGGGTACACTAAGCACAGATACGCAGTATTTT. Its protein product is CASRGTGKGTLSTDTQYF.

The rearrangement uses TRBV7-8 and TRBJ1-6; D unresolved. Germline CDR1 is SGHVS and CDR2 is FQNEAQ. V dropped 3 bases and J dropped 6 bases, with 12 bases sitting between them. The CDR3 has 15 amino acids. In DNA form, the CDR3 reads TGTGCCAGCAGCTTTGCGCGAGTCCTTAATTCACCCCTCCACTTT. As protein: CASSFARVLNSPLHF.

In this sample, this clone turned up once. The rearrangement uses TRBV3-1 (or the pseudogene TRBV3-2) and TRBJ2-1, with TRBD2 matching 9 bases. After removal of 2 bases from V and 3 bases from J, the junction contained 5 bases not matched to a gene. The germline V gene encodes CDR1 LGHDT and CDR2 YNNKEL (reference sequence). This CDR3 region has 16 residues. DNA of the CDR3: TGTGCCAGCAGCCAATTAGCGGGAGAGGTCTACAATGAGCAGTTCTTC. The encoded protein is CASSQLAGEVYNEQFF.

The chain couples TRBV19 to TRBJ1-6; 7 nucleotides line up with TRBD1. There are 14 residues in the CDR3. Germline V gene data show CDR1 as LNHDA and CDR2 as SQIVND (reference sequence). The ends lost 6 bases at V and 6 bases at J; junction bases unmatched: 5. The CDR3 region is CASSWTGTNSPLHF. The DNA for the CDR3 is TGTGCCAGTAGCTGGACAGGAACTAATTCACCCCTCCACTTT.

J is TRBJ2-3 and V is TRBV7-9; TRBD2 matches at 12 bases. The CDR3 spans 15 residues. Germline CDR1 is SEHNR and CDR2 is FQNEAQ (reference sequence). V lost 8 bases to trimming and J lost 7 bases; unmatched junction nucleotides: 10. The DNA of the CDR3 is TGTGCCAGCCGCGAATCTAGCGGGGGGGCTAATACGCAGTATTTT. Translated, it gives CASRESSGGANTQYF.

The chain has TRBV30 and TRBJ1-6; unclear D gene. This CDR3 has 14 residues. Germline-derived CDR1 and CDR2 are GTSNPN and SVGIG (reference sequence). The V gene lost 0 bases and the J gene lost 5 bases, with 8 bases spanning the gap. The CDR3 DNA sequence: TGTGCCTGGAGTGTAACAGTTAATAATTCACCCCTCCACTTT. Translated: CAWSVTVNNSPLHF. Drawing the rest from reference TRBV30 and TRBJ1-6, the complete variable domain is SQTIHQWPATLVQPVGSPLSLECTVEGTSNPNLYWYRQAAGRGLQLLFYSVGIGQISSEVPQNLSASRPQDRQFILSSKKLLLSDSGFYLCAWSVTVNNSPLHFGNGTRLTVT.

This clone was observed a few times. This chain uses TRBV9 with TRBJ2-7; unclear D gene. Germline lookup yields CDR1 SGDLS and CDR2 YYNGEE. This CDR3 has 16 amino acids. V dropped 4 bases and J dropped 2 bases, with 19 bases sitting between them. This chain's CDR3 is CASSPSSKRRPYEQYF. DNA of the CDR3: TGTGCCAGCAGCCCCTCCTCGAAGCGCCGACCCTACGAGCAGTACTTC.

The rearrangement joins TRBV25-1 to TRBJ2-2; D possibly corresponds to TRBD1 (5 bases). Deletions cut 4 bases from V and 6 bases from J, with 15 bases between. CDR1 is MGHDK, CDR2 SYGVNS, per germline. This CDR3 has 15 residues. The CDR3 bases are TGTGCCAGCAGTGCACCCGGCCAGGGATCCGGGGAGCTGTTTTTT. Its protein product is CASSAPGQGSGELFF.